The next 20 T cell receptor beta chains were all read from a single sample in a study of blood T cell repertoires in COVID-19. Method: immunoSEQ multiplex PCR; TCRdb's copy keeps in-frame clones and lacks some. The sample includes approximately 300,000 clones, 92% seen only once; the top ten take 15% to 20%. The material sequenced was PBMCs or T cells enriched from blood (not recorded which). The receptor source for this set is a woman in her twenties or thirties who had recovered from COVID-19.

The genes are TRBV5-4 and TRBJ1-2, with a weak D call TRBD1 (6 bases). The V end was cut by 4 bases, the J end by 8 bases, with 18 bases between. Germline V gene sequence: CDR1 SGHNT, CDR2 YYREEE (reference sequence). The CDR3 covers 14 residues. The CDR3 protein is CASSASQGFRGYTF. The CDR3 bases are TGTGCCAGCAGCGCTTCACAGGGCTTTCGGGGCTACACCTTC.

The chain links TRBV4-1 to TRBJ1-2; D call uncertain. Trimming pared 0 bases from V and 4 bases from J, leaving 9 bases between. Germline CDR1 MGHRA, CDR2 YSYEKL. The CDR3 contains 14 residues. The CDR3, as DNA: TGCGCCAGCAGCCAAGATGAATCGGGCTATGGCTACACCTTC. Residues: CASSQDESGYGYTF.

CDR3 loop: CATSESGELFF. Here the CDR3 DNA reads TGTGCCACCTCGGAGTCCGGGGAGCTGTTTTTT. The gene calls are TRBV15 and TRBJ2-2; the D is unclear. The V and J ends lost 8 bases and 6 bases respectively, with 7 bases between them. CDR1 and CDR2 (germline): LNHNV, YYDKDF (reference sequence). This CDR3 comprises 11 residues.

The CDR3 coding sequence is TGTGCCAGCAGTTTATCTGGGCGGCCGGGGTTGAGCTATGGCTACACCTTC. Translated, it gives CASSLSGRPGLSYGYTF. The genes are TRBV28 and TRBJ1-2, with D unclear. Trimming stripped 1 base from V and 4 bases from J, with 19 bases between. This CDR3 has 17 residues. Germline-derived CDR1 and CDR2 are MDHEN and SYDVKM.

The count of this clone is one. This chain joins TRBV6-5 and TRBJ2-7; 12 bases align to TRBD1. CDR1 and CDR2 from the germline V gene are MNHEY and SVGAGI. V lost 6 bases, J lost 4 bases, and 7 bases stayed unmatched. The CDR3 sequence is 15 residues long. DNA for the CDR3: TGTGCCAGCAGCCCAGGGACAGGGGGCGGGTACGAGCAGTACTTC. Amino acids: CASSPGTGGGYEQYF.

This clone occurred once. The chain employs TRBV2 and TRBJ2-7; TRBD1 matches at 8 bases. Germline V gene lookup returns CDR1 SNHLY and CDR2 FYNNEI. J lost 4 bases, V lost 6 bases, and 2 bases had no gene match. The CDR3 length is 12 residues. The CDR3: CASRDRVYEQYF. The CDR3 nucleotides read TGTGCCAGCAGGGACAGGGTGTACGAGCAGTACTTC.

This clone appeared a single time. The rearrangement links TRBV27 to TRBJ1-5, with 8 bases aligning to TRBD1. CDR1 and CDR2 from the germline V gene are MNHEY and SMNVEV (reference sequence). V dropped 5 bases and J dropped 7; count of bases not matched to a gene: 7. The CDR3 extends over 14 amino acids. The CDR3 sequence: CASSPDRGDQPQHF. The CDR3 nucleotides are TGTGCCAGCAGTCCCGACAGGGGCGACCAGCCCCAGCATTTT.

V gene TRBV5-6 combines with J gene TRBJ2-5; 10 bases fit TRBD2. V lost 4 bases, J lost 4 bases, and 7 bases stayed unmatched. The CDR3 is 15 amino acids. The germline V gene encodes CDR1 SGHDT and CDR2 YYEEEE. CDR3 bases: TGTGCCAGCAGCCAAGCGGGGGGGTGGCGAGAGACCCAGTACTTC. This sequence encodes CASSQAGGWRETQYF.

The CDR3 loop reads CSVKTGYEQYF. The CDR3 DNA sequence: TGCAGTGTCAAGACAGGCTACGAGCAGTACTTC. The chain uses TRBV20-1 and TRBJ2-7; a possible D gene is TRBD1 (6 bases). V was pared by 7 bases and J by 3 bases, with 10 bases between. Per germline, CDR1 DFQATT and CDR2 SNEGSKA (reference sequence). There are 11 residues in the CDR3.

The genes are TRBV4-1 and TRBJ2-1; possibly TRBD2 for D (6 bases). Trimming stripped 1 base from V and 7 bases from J, with 23 bases between. From germline, CDR1 is MGHRA and CDR2 YSYEKL. The CDR3 loop spans 18 amino acids. CDR3 region: CASSQAGEVPDWVNEQFF. In nucleotides, the CDR3 is TGCGCCAGCAGCCAAGCGGGAGAGGTTCCCGACTGGGTTAATGAGCAGTTCTTC.

CDR3 sequence (DNA): TGTGCCAGCGGAGATTATGGCTACACCTTC. Residues: CASGDYGYTF. The chain couples TRBV28 to TRBJ1-2; D remains unclear. Germline CDR1 and CDR2: MDHEN and SYDVKM. CDR3 length: 10 amino acids. V lost 8 bases and J 5 bases, leaving 6 bases between the germline ends.

The V call is TRBV7-3, the J call TRBJ2-1; possible D gene TRBD2, 6 bases. The germline V gene encodes CDR1 SGHTA and CDR2 FQGTGA. The ends were cut back, 0 bases at V and 6 bases at J, with 15 bases in the middle. The CDR3 has 16 residues. CDR3 loop: CASSLTDTGEGNEQFF. The DNA for the CDR3 is TGTGCCAGCAGCTTAACCGACACGGGAGAGGGCAATGAGCAGTTCTTC.

This clone was seen only a few times. The chain is built from TRBV28 and TRBJ1-5; tentatively, D is TRBD1 (6 bases). The germline V and J ends were trimmed by 8 bases and 5 bases, with 22 bases remaining between them. Looked up from germline, CDR1 is MDHEN and CDR2 is SYDVKM. The CDR3 runs to 16 residues. The CDR3 region has the DNA TGTGCCAGCGTACCGGGACAATCACCCCTTGATCAGCCCCAGCATTTT. Translating it yields CASVPGQSPLDQPQHF. The entire variable domain, with the rest obtained from reference TRBV28 and TRBJ1-5, is as follows: DVKVTQSSRYLVKRTGEKVFLECVQDMDHENMFWYRQDPGLGLRLIYFSYDVKMKEKGDIPEGYSVSREKKERFSLILESASTNQTSMYLCASVPGQSPLDQPQHFGDGTRLSIL.

The CDR3 DNA sequence: TGTGCCAGCAGCTTAGCGAGGGGGCGCATCCATGGCTACACCTTC. Translated: CASSLARGRIHGYTF. The chain links TRBV7-2 to TRBJ1-2; 7 nucleotides line up with TRBD1. The CDR3 has 15 amino acids. Per the germline V gene, CDR1 is SGHTA and CDR2 is FQGNSA. The V segment lost 0 bases and the J segment 6 bases; nucleotides outside the gene matches: 7.

The chain employs TRBV9 and TRBJ1-2; 7 positions match TRBD1. The CDR3 sequence is 13 residues long. V trimming: 3 bases; J trimming: 4 bases; junction bases outside the gene matches: 3. The germline V gene has CDR1 SGDLS and CDR2 YYNGEE. The CDR3 sequence: CASSAGQLYGYTF. The CDR3 DNA sequence: TGTGCCAGCAGCGCGGGACAGCTCTATGGCTACACCTTC.

The J gene is TRBJ2-7, the V gene TRBV7-8; 8 nucleotides line up with TRBD2. The germline V gene has CDR1 SGHVS and CDR2 FQNEAQ. V gave up 4 bases and J gave up 1 base; unmatched junction bases: 6. The CDR3 consists of 15 residues. CDR3 DNA: TGTGCCAGCAGCTCCTTTCGGGAGGGATCCTACGAGCAGTACTTC. This encodes CASSSFREGSYEQYF.

The chain is built from TRBV18 and TRBJ1-1; 10 bases fit TRBD1. The CDR3 is made up of 15 amino acids. J was trimmed by 0 bases and V by 8 bases; bases with no gene match: 6. Germline V lookup: CDR1 KGHSH, CDR2 LQKENI. CDR3 protein: CASTRDRGMNTEAFF. In DNA, the CDR3 is TGTGCCAGCACCCGGGACAGGGGAATGAACACTGAAGCTTTCTTT. Complete variable domain (other parts from reference TRBV18 and TRBJ1-1): NAGVMQNPRHLVRRRGQEARLRCSPMKGHSHVYWYRQLPEEGLKFMVYLQKENIIDESGMPKERFSAEFPKEGPSILRIQQVVRGDSAAYFCASTRDRGMNTEAFFGQGTRLTVV.

The genes are TRBV27 and TRBJ1-6, with TRBD1 identical over 7 bases. The CDR3 has 15 residues. Germline V gene sequence: CDR1 MNHEY, CDR2 SMNVEV (reference sequence). The V segment lost 5 bases and the J segment 7 bases; nucleotides outside the gene matches: 8. CDR3 region: CASSATRQGNSPLHF. CDR3 sequence (DNA): TGTGCCAGCAGTGCTACTAGACAGGGCAATTCACCCCTCCACTTT.

In its sample, this clone was seen a few times. The chain employs TRBV20-1 and TRBJ2-1, with a weak D call TRBD2 (5 bases). Trimming left V 3 bases short and J 6 bases short, with 12 bases between. There are 13 residues in the CDR3. Germline V gene data show CDR1 as DFQATT and CDR2 as SNEGSKA (reference sequence). The CDR3 loop is CSASPGLGNEQFF. In DNA form, the CDR3 reads TGCAGTGCTAGTCCCGGACTCGGCAATGAGCAGTTCTTC.

V usage is TRBV5-1 and J usage is TRBJ1-6, with a tentative D call TRBD1 (5 bases). Germline V gives CDR1 SGHRS, CDR2 YFSETQ. V gave up 4 bases and J gave up 7 bases, with 18 bases separating them. CDR3 length: 16 amino acids. The CDR3 loop is CASSRAGADVNSPLHF. Written as DNA, the CDR3 is TGCGCCAGCAGCCGGGCTGGGGCCGATGTGAATTCACCCCTCCACTTT.